The T cell receptor (beta chain) under discussion was sequenced for a study of blood T cell repertoires in COVID-19. The length of the CDR3 is 17 residues. Authors' processing steps: From reference gene primer amplification, estimates of nucleated cell counts were derived. Here immunoSEQ multiplex PCR was the method, and the copy in TCRdb shows in-frame clones only, minus some. That table furnishes V, J and clone size, whereas the DNA furnished D and trimming. The sample records 250,000 to 300,000 clones, around 89% being singletons. This TCR derives from a man between 40 and 49 years old who had recovered from COVID-19. The material sequenced was PBMCs or T cells enriched from blood (not recorded which). The V gene is TRBV21-1, the J gene TRBJ2-1; the table's D call of TRBD2 was not tested on the DNA. TRBV21-1 is termed a pseudogene. The CDR3: CASSRHGLAVSYNEQFF. CDR3 DNA sequence: TGTGCCAGCAGCAGACATGGACTAGCGGTCTCCTACAATGAGCAGTTCTTC.